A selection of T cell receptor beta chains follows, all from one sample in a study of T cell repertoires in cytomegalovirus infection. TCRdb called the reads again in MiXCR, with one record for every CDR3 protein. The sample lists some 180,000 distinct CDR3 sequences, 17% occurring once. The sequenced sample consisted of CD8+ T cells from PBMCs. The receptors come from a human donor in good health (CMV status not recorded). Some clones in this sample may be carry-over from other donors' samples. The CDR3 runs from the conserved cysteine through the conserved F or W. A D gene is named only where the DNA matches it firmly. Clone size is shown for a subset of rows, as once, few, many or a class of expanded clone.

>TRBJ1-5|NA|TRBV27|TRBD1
TGTGCCAGCGGGACAGGAATTGGGAATCAGCCCCAGCATTTT
CASGTGIGNQPQHF
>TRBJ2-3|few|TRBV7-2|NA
TGTGCCAGCAGCTTAGTCGGGGTAGGGATTCGGTATACGCAGTATTTT
CASSLVGVGIRYTQYF
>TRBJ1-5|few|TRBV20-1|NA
TGCAGTGGCCTTTCCAGGGTGTCCTATAGCAATCAGCCCCAGCATTTT
CSGLSRVSYSNQPQHF
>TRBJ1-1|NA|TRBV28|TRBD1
TGTGCCAGCAGCCCACCAGGGGGGTCGAACACTGAAGCTTTCTTT
CASSPPGGSNTEAFF
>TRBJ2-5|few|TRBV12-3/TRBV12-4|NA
TGTGCCAGCAGTTTCGTCAGACAAGAGACCCAGTACTTC
CASSFVRQETQYF
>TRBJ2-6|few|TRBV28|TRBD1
TGTGCCAGCAGCCACAGGGGGCTTGGGGCCAACGTCCTGACTTTC
CASSHRGLGANVLTF
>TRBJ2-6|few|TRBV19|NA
TGTGCCAGTAGTATAGACCGTTCTTTCGGGACCCAACTCTCTGGGGCCAACGTCCTGACTTTC
CASSIDRSFGTQLSGANVLTF
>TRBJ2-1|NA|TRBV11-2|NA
TGTGCCAGCAGCTTAGGCGGGGGCCGAATAAATGAGCAGTTCTTC
CASSLGGGRINEQFF
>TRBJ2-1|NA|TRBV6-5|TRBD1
TGTGCCAGCAGTGTGACAGGGGGCTTGAATGAGCAGTTCTTC
CASSVTGGLNEQFF
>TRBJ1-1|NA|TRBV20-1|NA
TGCAGTGCCGCAGCAGGGGCGTTTACCATGAACACTGAAGCTTTCTTT
CSAAAGAFTMNTEAFF
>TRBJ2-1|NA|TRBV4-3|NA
TGCGCCAGCAGCCAAGAGGGGGAAGGTGAGCAGTTCTTC
CASSQEGEGEQFF